This T cell receptor (beta chain) was recovered during a study of T cells in Graves' hyperthyroidism and ophthalmopathy. It was RNA transcripts that yielded the amplified TCR beta CDR3 regions. The TCR CDR3 first-round RT-PCR relied on the HTBI primer set. TCRdb re-called the multiplex PCR reads through MiXCR, storing one row per CDR3 protein. The repertoire holds 380,000 or so distinct CDR3 sequences, with 11% to 15% as singletons. Study-level findings and limits: Ophthalmopathy cases were set apart from stable hyperthyroidism by a 13 V-J model.

As to this clonotype: Its cognate antigen is unknown.

For Graves' hyperthyroidism to be stable, ophthalmopathy could not progress within 18 months. Clinical symptoms, serum thyroxine and TRAb, thyroid ultrasound and orbital computed tomography were used for the diagnoses. CDR3 length: 18 amino acids. The V segment lost 3 bases and the J segment 4 bases; nucleotides outside the gene matches: 17. Per the germline V gene, CDR1 is SGDLS and CDR2 is YYNGEE. This clonotype was sampled from a woman aged 30 to 39 with Graves' hyperthyroidism. The chain combines TRBV9 with TRBJ2-3; TRBD2 aligns across 7 bases. Sequenced input: blood. CDR3 nucleotide sequence: TGTGCCAGCAGCGCTACCACATATCGGGGGGAGAAGCCAGATACGCAGTATTTT. As protein: CASSATTYRGEKPDTQYF.